The rows below give T cell receptor beta chains drawn from one sample of a study of long-term antiretroviral therapy in people with HIV. Clones were read by immunoSEQ multiplex PCR, and TCRdb kept only the in-frame ones, dropping some. Altogether about 40,000 clones are present, about 85% being singletons, with the ten largest covering 5.7%. The sample here was unsorted PBMCs, taken 3.1 years after starting antiretroviral therapy. The receptors derive from a woman aged 45 to 65 with HIV. Both conserved end residues are trimmed from each CDR3. Fields, in order: CDR3 protein, D gene, J gene, V gene. D genes are given only for firm matches.

CDR3aa: AWSPGRNNSPLH
d_gene: NA
j_gene: TRBJ1-6
v_gene: TRBV30

CDR3aa: ASSLADYYGYT
d_gene: NA
j_gene: TRBJ1-2
v_gene: TRBV5-4

CDR3aa: ASSQGRQNQPQH
d_gene: NA
j_gene: TRBJ1-5
v_gene: TRBV7-2

CDR3aa: ASSSSDEAF
d_gene: NA
j_gene: TRBJ1-1
v_gene: TRBV7-9

CDR3aa: ASSVSSVNFF
d_gene: NA
j_gene: TRBJ1-2
v_gene: TRBV2

CDR3aa: ASSSNSFVNEKLF
d_gene: NA
j_gene: TRBJ1-4
v_gene: TRBV28

CDR3aa: ASSLGTVYEQY
d_gene: TRBD1
j_gene: TRBJ2-7
v_gene: TRBV7-9

CDR3aa: ASSFGRGANTGELF
d_gene: TRBD2
j_gene: TRBJ2-2
v_gene: TRBV5-1

CDR3aa: ATGGSGTFNYGYT
d_gene: NA
j_gene: TRBJ1-2
v_gene: TRBV5-4

CDR3aa: ASSLERLNDNEQF
d_gene: NA
j_gene: TRBJ2-1
v_gene: TRBV5-1

CDR3aa: ASSRGAGGNYEQY
d_gene: TRBD2
j_gene: TRBJ2-7
v_gene: TRBV7-3

CDR3aa: ASSLVGARSSYNSPLH
d_gene: NA
j_gene: TRBJ1-6
v_gene: TRBV5-1

CDR3aa: ASSYNRGDYGYT
d_gene: TRBD1
j_gene: TRBJ1-2
v_gene: TRBV6-6

CDR3aa: ASSLDSYEAF
d_gene: NA
j_gene: TRBJ1-1
v_gene: TRBV5-1

CDR3aa: ASSPSGTQNEKLF
d_gene: NA
j_gene: TRBJ1-4
v_gene: TRBV5-1

CDR3aa: ASSDWSSGNTIY
d_gene: NA
j_gene: TRBJ1-3
v_gene: TRBV25-1

CDR3aa: SVTIAGGDTQY
d_gene: TRBD2
j_gene: TRBJ2-3
v_gene: TRBV29-1

CDR3aa: ASSNRDGGDTQY
d_gene: NA
j_gene: TRBJ2-3
v_gene: TRBV6-5

CDR3aa: SVEGRVGEKLF
d_gene: NA
j_gene: TRBJ1-4
v_gene: TRBV29-1

CDR3aa: ASGSLGGRGTEAF
d_gene: NA
j_gene: TRBJ1-1
v_gene: TRBV12-5

CDR3aa: ASSEGYNNEQF
d_gene: NA
j_gene: TRBJ2-1
v_gene: TRBV2

CDR3aa: ASSLRTGNQETQY
d_gene: TRBD1
j_gene: TRBJ2-5
v_gene: TRBV7-9

CDR3aa: ASSRGLAGFTDTQY
d_gene: TRBD2
j_gene: TRBJ2-3
v_gene: TRBV5-6

CDR3aa: ASSVRDREVGGNTIY
d_gene: TRBD1
j_gene: TRBJ1-3
v_gene: TRBV11-2

CDR3aa: ASSLGTGKNIQY
d_gene: TRBD1
j_gene: TRBJ2-4
v_gene: TRBV5-1

CDR3aa: ASSFRRNYGYT
d_gene: NA
j_gene: TRBJ1-2
v_gene: TRBV5-6

CDR3aa: ASSSPMGGGLSGNTIY
d_gene: TRBD1
j_gene: TRBJ1-3
v_gene: TRBV7-6

CDR3aa: ASSSTDRVVETQY
d_gene: TRBD1
j_gene: TRBJ2-5
v_gene: TRBV5-1

CDR3aa: ASSVASNQPQH
d_gene: NA
j_gene: TRBJ1-5
v_gene: TRBV2

CDR3aa: AWSDGGLSYNSPLH
d_gene: NA
j_gene: TRBJ1-6
v_gene: TRBV30

CDR3aa: ASSFGESPREETQY
d_gene: NA
j_gene: TRBJ2-5
v_gene: TRBV7-9

CDR3aa: ASGLLIGLGGKNIQY
d_gene: NA
j_gene: TRBJ2-4
v_gene: TRBV12-5

CDR3aa: ASSQGLSTDTQY
d_gene: NA
j_gene: TRBJ2-3
v_gene: TRBV11-1

CDR3aa: ASSLVLGGFSTYEQY
d_gene: NA
j_gene: TRBJ2-7
v_gene: TRBV7-8

CDR3aa: ASSRQGMVTNEQF
d_gene: TRBD1
j_gene: TRBJ2-1
v_gene: TRBV25-1

CDR3aa: ASSLAGDEQY
d_gene: NA
j_gene: TRBJ2-7
v_gene: TRBV11-2

CDR3aa: ASSLQGVANTGELF
d_gene: NA
j_gene: TRBJ2-2
v_gene: TRBV7-2

CDR3aa: ASSGTGGFSYYYGYT
d_gene: TRBD1
j_gene: TRBJ1-2
v_gene: TRBV25-1

CDR3aa: ASSLGRQGQETQY
d_gene: TRBD1
j_gene: TRBJ2-5
v_gene: TRBV5-6

CDR3aa: ASSAGTSGNTIY
d_gene: NA
j_gene: TRBJ1-3
v_gene: TRBV7-6

CDR3aa: ASSPNSNYGYT
d_gene: NA
j_gene: TRBJ1-2
v_gene: TRBV7-2

CDR3aa: ASSPRQGQTEAF
d_gene: TRBD1
j_gene: TRBJ1-1
v_gene: TRBV9

CDR3aa: SVESGAEAF
d_gene: NA
j_gene: TRBJ1-1
v_gene: TRBV29-1

CDR3aa: ASSPAGGTGSQNEKLF
d_gene: TRBD1
j_gene: TRBJ1-4
v_gene: TRBV5-1

CDR3aa: ASSQERGGSPLH
d_gene: NA
j_gene: TRBJ1-6
v_gene: TRBV4-1

CDR3aa: ASSYPESNQPQH
d_gene: NA
j_gene: TRBJ1-5
v_gene: TRBV6-6

CDR3aa: ASSQGTSGGVYEQY
d_gene: TRBD2
j_gene: TRBJ2-7
v_gene: TRBV4-2

CDR3aa: ASSLGLGGGTEAF
d_gene: TRBD1
j_gene: TRBJ1-1
v_gene: TRBV7-2

CDR3aa: ASSFGTGMNTEAF
d_gene: NA
j_gene: TRBJ1-1
v_gene: TRBV5-6

CDR3aa: ASSSRFKGGFGTDTQY
d_gene: TRBD1
j_gene: TRBJ2-3
v_gene: TRBV5-6

CDR3aa: ASSLRITGLGFEETQY
d_gene: NA
j_gene: TRBJ2-5
v_gene: TRBV7-9

CDR3aa: ASSLERNSPLH
d_gene: NA
j_gene: TRBJ1-6
v_gene: TRBV11-2

CDR3aa: ASSFTQVNTEAF
d_gene: NA
j_gene: TRBJ1-1
v_gene: TRBV5-4

CDR3aa: ASSSSAGGKEQETQY
d_gene: TRBD2
j_gene: TRBJ2-5
v_gene: TRBV5-6

CDR3aa: ASSVWAGTMSSPLH
d_gene: NA
j_gene: TRBJ1-6
v_gene: TRBV9